This T cell receptor (beta chain) was sequenced in a study of T cell changes during pregnancy in multiple sclerosis. The CDR3 extends over 14 amino acids. Trimming shortened V by 4 bases and J by 4 bases, and 13 bases separated the two germline ends. Germline assignment: CDR1 MGHRA and CDR2 YSYEKL. This clone has just a few counts. Only in-frame clones appear in the TCRdb table, and some are missing; sequencing was by immunoSEQ multiplex PCR. The sample contains over 25,000 clones, about 89% of which appear only once. Sequencing was performed on CD8+ T cells from peripheral blood mononuclear cells, taken after pregnancy. The chain is built from TRBV4-1 and TRBJ1-1; D unresolved. The sequence was collected from a female donor with multiple sclerosis, enrolled in a pregnancy study. CDR3 DNA: TGCGCCAGCAGCCGGGGATTTGGGAGCACTGAAGCTTTCTTT. Protein sequence: CASSRGFGSTEAFF.